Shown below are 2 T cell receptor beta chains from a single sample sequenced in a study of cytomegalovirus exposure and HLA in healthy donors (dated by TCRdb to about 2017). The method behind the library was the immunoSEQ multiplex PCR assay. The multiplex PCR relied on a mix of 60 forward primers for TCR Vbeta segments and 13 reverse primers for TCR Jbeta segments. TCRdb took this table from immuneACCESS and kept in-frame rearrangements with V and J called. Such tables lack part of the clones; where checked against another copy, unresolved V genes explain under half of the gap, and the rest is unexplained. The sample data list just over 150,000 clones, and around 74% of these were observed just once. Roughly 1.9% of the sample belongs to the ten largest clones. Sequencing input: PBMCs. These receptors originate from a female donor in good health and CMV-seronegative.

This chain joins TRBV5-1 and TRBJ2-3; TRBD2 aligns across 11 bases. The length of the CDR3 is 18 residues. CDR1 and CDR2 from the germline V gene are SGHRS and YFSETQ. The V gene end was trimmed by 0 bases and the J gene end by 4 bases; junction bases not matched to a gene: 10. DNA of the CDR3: TGCGCCAGCAGCTTGGCCATGTCTAGCGGGGGGAGGTCAGATACGCAGTATTTT. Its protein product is CASSLAMSSGGRSDTQYF.

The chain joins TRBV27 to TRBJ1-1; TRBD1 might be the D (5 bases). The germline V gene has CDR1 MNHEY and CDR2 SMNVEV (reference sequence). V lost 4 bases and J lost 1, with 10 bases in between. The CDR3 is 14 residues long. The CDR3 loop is CASSSGGANTEAFF. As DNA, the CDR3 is TGTGCCAGCAGTTCAGGTGGGGCGAACACTGAAGCTTTCTTT.